A single sample is the source of the 3 T cell receptor beta chains below, sequenced in a study of T cells in Graves' hyperthyroidism and ophthalmopathy (dated 2019 in TCRdb). Library construction relied on multiplex PCR. This sample was sequenced with an Illumina HiSeq 2000. Amplification of TCR beta CDR3 regions was carried out from RNA transcripts. A first-round RT-PCR of the TCR CDR3 used the HTBI primer set with the Qiagen OneStep RT-PCR kit. In-frame beta chains were kept once TCRdb had trimmed the public reads at Q25 with fastp and called clones with MiXCR. Entries are consolidated by CDR3 protein sequence, retaining the most common genes and DNA. Across this sample there are hundreds of thousands of distinct CDR3 sequences, with around 42% seen only once. Jointly, the top ten make up approximately 8.2% of the sample. Sequencing was carried out using peripheral blood or thyroid tissue (not recorded which). The receptors derive from a woman aged 18-30 years with Graves' hyperthyroidism. Donor details come from another sample of the same person, matched by shared clones.

This chain connects TRBV2 to TRBJ1-2; the D is unclear. The germline V and J ends were trimmed by 3 bases and 2 bases, with 7 bases remaining between them. Per the germline V gene, CDR1 is SNHLY and CDR2 is FYNNEI. The CDR3 sequence is 13 residues long. The chain's CDR3 is CASSEGPNYGYTF. In nucleotides, the CDR3 is TGTGCCAGCAGTGAGGGCCCAAACTATGGCTACACCTTC. The full variable domain, with the rest looked up from reference TRBV2 and TRBJ1-2, is EPEVTQTPSHQVTQMGQEVILRCVPISNHLYFYWYRQILGQKVEFLVSFYNNEISEKSEIFDDQFSVERPDGSNFTLKIRSTKLEDSAMYFCASSEGPNYGYTFGSGTRLTVV.

The chain carries TRBV7-6 and TRBJ2-7; D ambiguous. Germline loops: CDR1 SGHVS, CDR2 FNYEAQ. The CDR3 runs to 13 residues. V gave up 4 bases and J gave up 7 bases, with 14 bases separating them. Here the CDR3 reads CASSSPIGREQYF. CDR3 coding DNA: TGTGCCAGCAGCTCTCCTATAGGGCGGGAGCAGTACTTC.

This clonotype has a count of ten or more. The chain is built from TRBV24-1 and TRBJ1-4; 10 bases align to TRBD1. This CDR3 spans 15 amino acids. V lost 3 bases and J lost 6; bases outside the gene matches: 3. Germline values: CDR1 KGHDR, CDR2 SFDVKD. The CDR3 loop reads CATSDAGQGDEKLFF. DNA for the CDR3: TGTGCCACCAGTGATGCTGGACAGGGGGATGAAAAACTGTTTTTT.